This record concerns one TCR beta chain sequence. Its specificity is not known. Building the TCR beta libraries relied on iRepertoire HTBI primers, and CDR3 regions underwent Arm-PCR. TCRdb itself ran the multiplex PCR reads through MiXCR, one entry per CDR3 protein. The table has around 480,000 distinct CDR3 sequences, about 16% seen once. As to time point: newly diagnosed GD, antithyroid drugs for less than 3 months. Scientists built the TCR library using RNA that was extracted from PBMCs. Patients were enrolled at an endocrinology department in Xi'an, China. Looked up from germline, CDR1 is LNHDA and CDR2 is SQIVND (reference sequence). CDR3 length: 16 amino acids. V lost 5 bases to trimming and J lost 4 bases; unmatched junction nucleotides: 8. The source of the sample is a study of regulatory T cells in long-lasting Graves disease. Study-wide points: Accuracy could have been hurt by small sample size.

These data were also reused for a study on T cells in Graves' hyperthyroidism and ophthalmopathy. That paper states: Hyperthyroidism had been newly diagnosed in patients aged 18 to 65, and its duration was under 2 months. Expanded thyroid clonotypes (above 0.001) were mostly also found in blood.

The sequencing used peripheral blood mononuclear cells (PBMCs), collected at new diagnosis, from a patient treated with antithyroid drugs. V gene TRBV19 combines with J gene TRBJ1-5; 10 bases are shared with TRBD1. This receptor was taken from a woman aged 35-60 years with Graves disease. The CDR3 loop is CASSLSGTGANQPQHF. The CDR3, as DNA: TGTGCCAGTAGTCTATCTGGGACAGGGGCTAATCAGCCCCAGCATTTT.